This T cell receptor beta chain was found in a study of shared clonotypes between healthy human individuals. Findings of the study overall: Few donors limited the genetic and exposure-history diversity represented. Deeper or shallower sequencing was expected to change how clonotypes are shared among donors.

Clones were read by immunoSEQ multiplex PCR, and TCRdb kept only the in-frame ones, dropping some. Altogether about 960,000 clones are present, roughly 72% being singletons, with the ten largest covering approximately 1.5%. Trimming left V 6 bases short and J 0 bases short, with 9 bases between. Germline-derived CDR1 and CDR2 are LNHDA and SQIVND (reference sequence). The CDR3 runs 14 residues. Comments on this clone: Its antigen is still unknown.

This sequence originates from a man aged 18 to 30 in good health. Sequenced sample: memory CD4+ T cells sorted from blood. Subset: CD45RA-negative fraction. This chain uses TRBV19 with TRBJ2-1; D call uncertain. CDR3 loop: CASRRQSSYNEQFF. CDR3 DNA: TGTGCCAGTAGACGTCAAAGCTCCTACAATGAGCAGTTCTTC.